One and the same sample provided the 6 T cell receptor beta chains below, sequenced in a study of blood T cell repertoires in COVID-19. Using immunoSEQ multiplex PCR, the repertoire was profiled, and TCRdb retains in-frame clones only, with some absent. The sample contains tens of thousands of clones, about nine tenths of which appear only once. The sample was peripheral blood. The source of these receptors is a human donor with active COVID-19. The donor label of this sample is uncertain.

V usage is TRBV4-2 and J usage is TRBJ2-3; 10 nucleotides line up with TRBD2. With V trimmed by 0 bases and J by 1 base, 4 bases remained unmatched. This CDR3 has 17 amino acids. Germline-derived CDR1 and CDR2 are LGHNA and YNFKEQ. The CDR3 nucleotides read TGTGCCAGCAGCCAAGATGGACTAGCGGACCGCACAGATACGCAGTATTTT. Its translation is CASSQDGLADRTDTQYF.

CDR3 nucleotide sequence: TGTGCCAGCAGCTTTGGCAGGGGCGCCGAGCAGTACTTC. Protein: CASSFGRGAEQYF. The chain carries TRBV11-1 and TRBJ2-7; possibly TRBD1 for D (6 bases). CDR1 and CDR2 (germline): SGHAT, FQDESV (reference sequence). V was trimmed by 3 bases and J by 6 bases, leaving 12 bases between them. This CDR3 comprises 13 residues.

The V and J genes are TRBV5-1 and TRBJ2-3; 13 bases are a match to TRBD2. The CDR3 loop spans 16 amino acids. Germline V lookup: CDR1 SGHRS, CDR2 YFSETQ. After removal of 4 bases from V and 5 bases from J, the junction contained 7 bases not matched to a gene. CDR3 in amino acids: CASSERTSGGIDTQYF. The CDR3 region has the DNA TGCGCCAGCAGCGAAAGGACTAGCGGGGGAATAGATACGCAGTATTTT. The variable domain in full, completed from reference TRBV5-1 and TRBJ2-3, reads KAGVTQTPRYLIKTRGQQVTLSCSPISGHRSVSWYQQTPGQGLQFLFEYFSETQRNKGNFPGRFSGRQFSNSRSEMNVSTLELGDSALYLCASSERTSGGIDTQYFGPGTRLTVL.

V gene TRBV15 combines with J gene TRBJ2-3; no firm D call. The CDR3 is made up of 13 amino acids. The germline gives CDR1 LNHNV, CDR2 YYDKDF (reference sequence). The V end was cut by 1 base, the J end by 6 bases, with 8 bases between. For the CDR3, the DNA is TGTGCCACCAGCAGAGGAGGTTGGGATACGCAGTATTTT. As protein: CATSRGGWDTQYF.

The rearrangement links TRBV6-6 to TRBJ2-7; 8 positions match TRBD1. After removal of 2 bases from V and 5 bases from J, the junction contained 5 bases not matched to a gene. Germline loops: CDR1 MNHNY, CDR2 SVGAGI (reference sequence). The CDR3 loop spans 14 amino acids. This CDR3 reads CASSYRGQGNEQYF. In DNA, the CDR3 is TGTGCCAGCAGTTACCGTGGACAGGGCAACGAGCAGTACTTC.

The chain employs TRBV7-9 and TRBJ1-1; D remains unclear. The CDR3 has 16 residues. Trimming took off 1 base at V and 8 bases at J, with 20 bases between the two ends. Germline V gives CDR1 SEHNR, CDR2 FQNEAQ (reference sequence). Here the CDR3 DNA reads TGTGCCAGCAGCTTAGGCCGGGAATACCCCTTCGCAGAAGCTTTCTTT. Amino acid sequence: CASSLGREYPFAEAFF. The full variable domain, rest sourced from reference TRBV7-9 and TRBJ1-1, is DTGVSQNPRHKITKRGQNVTFRCDPISEHNRLYWYRQTLGQGPEFLTYFQNEAQLEKSRLLSDRFSAERPKGSFSTLEIQRTEQGDSAMYLCASSLGREYPFAEAFFGQGTRLTVV.